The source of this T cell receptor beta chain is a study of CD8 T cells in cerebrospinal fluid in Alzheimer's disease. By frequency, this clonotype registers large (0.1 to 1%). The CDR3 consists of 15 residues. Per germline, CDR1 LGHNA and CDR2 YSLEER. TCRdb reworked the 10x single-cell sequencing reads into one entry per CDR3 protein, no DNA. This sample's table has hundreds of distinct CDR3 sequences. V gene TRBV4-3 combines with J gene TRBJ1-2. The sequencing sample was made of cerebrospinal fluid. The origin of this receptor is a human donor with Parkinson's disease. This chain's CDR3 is CASSQEEGRVTGYTF.